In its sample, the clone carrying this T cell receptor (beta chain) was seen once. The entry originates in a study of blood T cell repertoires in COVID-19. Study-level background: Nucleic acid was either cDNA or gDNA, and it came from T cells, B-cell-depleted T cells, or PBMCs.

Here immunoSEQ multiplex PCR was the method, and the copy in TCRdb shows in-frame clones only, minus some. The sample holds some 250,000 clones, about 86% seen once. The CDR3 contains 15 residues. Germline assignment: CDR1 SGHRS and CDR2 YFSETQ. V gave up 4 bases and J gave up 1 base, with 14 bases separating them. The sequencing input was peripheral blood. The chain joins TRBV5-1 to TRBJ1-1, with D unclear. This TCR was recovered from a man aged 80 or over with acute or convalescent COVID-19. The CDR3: CASSGVGSANTEAFF. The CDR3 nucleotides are TGCGCCAGCAGCGGAGTCGGGTCAGCGAACACTGAAGCTTTCTTT.